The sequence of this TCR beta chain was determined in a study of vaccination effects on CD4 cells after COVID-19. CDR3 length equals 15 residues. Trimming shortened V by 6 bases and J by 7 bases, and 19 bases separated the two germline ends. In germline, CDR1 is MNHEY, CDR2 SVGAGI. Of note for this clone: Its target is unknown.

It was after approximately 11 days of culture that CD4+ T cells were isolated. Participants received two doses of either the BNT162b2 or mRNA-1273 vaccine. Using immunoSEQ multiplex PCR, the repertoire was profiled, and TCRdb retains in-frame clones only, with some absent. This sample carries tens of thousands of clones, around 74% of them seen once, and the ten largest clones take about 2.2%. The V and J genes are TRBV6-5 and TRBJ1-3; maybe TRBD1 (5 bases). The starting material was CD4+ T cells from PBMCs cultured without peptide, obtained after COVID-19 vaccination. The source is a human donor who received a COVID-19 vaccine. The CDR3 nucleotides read TGTGCCAGCAGCCGAGACCAGGGCAGACTGAACACCATATATTTT. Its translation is CASSRDQGRLNTIYF.